This entry features one TCR beta chain sequence. The antigen remains unidentified. The primer mix had 60 Vbeta and 13 Jbeta primers. The table came from immunoSEQ multiplex PCR; TCRdb's copy has only in-frame clones and leaves some out. This sample carries around 100,000 clones, with around 3.5% going to the ten biggest clones. V was pared by 0 bases and J by 3 bases, with 6 bases between. Germline V gene lookup returns CDR1 MGHRA and CDR2 YSYEKL. This CDR3 is 13 amino acids long. The data originate from a study of cytomegalovirus exposure and HLA in healthy donors. Study information: An earlier analysis identified 95 million to 120 million unique TCR beta sequences in about 200 million T cells. Study-level results: Sequences of the TCR beta chain were said to predict the HLA-A and HLA-B alleles of most subjects accurately. The authors later found most CMV-associated TCR beta chains appeared HLA-restricted.

The chain employs TRBV4-1 and TRBJ2-7; TRBD1 is a possible D gene (5 bases). The receptor's source is a man aged 35 to 55 in good health and CMV-seronegative. Sequencing was performed on PBMCs. The CDR3 DNA is TGCGCCAGCAGCCAAGACAGGGACTACGAGCAGTACTTC. This encodes CASSQDRDYEQYF.